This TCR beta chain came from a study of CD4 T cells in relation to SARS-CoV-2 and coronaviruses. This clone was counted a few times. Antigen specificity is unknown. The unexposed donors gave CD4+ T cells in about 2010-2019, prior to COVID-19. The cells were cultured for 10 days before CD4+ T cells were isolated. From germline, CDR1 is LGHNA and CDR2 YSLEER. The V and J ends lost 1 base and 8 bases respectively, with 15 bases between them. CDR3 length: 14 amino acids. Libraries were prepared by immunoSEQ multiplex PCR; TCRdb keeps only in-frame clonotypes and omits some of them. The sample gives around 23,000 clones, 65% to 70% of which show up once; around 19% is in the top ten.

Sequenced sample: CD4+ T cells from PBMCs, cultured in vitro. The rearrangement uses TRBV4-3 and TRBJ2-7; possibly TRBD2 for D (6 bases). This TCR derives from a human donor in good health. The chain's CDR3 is CASSQGVGSSKQYF. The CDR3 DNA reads TGCGCCAGCAGCCAAGGGGTCGGGAGTAGCAAGCAGTACTTC.